These 30 T cell receptor beta chains share one sample of origin, sequenced in a study of T cells in Graves' hyperthyroidism and ophthalmopathy. The TCR beta CDR3 regions underwent amplification using RNA transcripts as the source. RT-PCR in the first round (using the HTBI primer set) targeted the TCR CDR3. TCRdb re-called the multiplex PCR reads through MiXCR, storing one row per CDR3 protein. Of a few hundred thousand distinct CDR3 sequences listed, around 15% are singletons. The sample was blood. The receptors derive from a woman in her forties with Graves' ophthalmopathy.

This clonotype was seen more than once but under ten times. The CDR3 region has the DNA TGCAGTGCTAGGCGAGCAGGGGTGTCGTACGAGCAGTACTTC. Residues: CSARRAGVSYEQYF. The gene calls are TRBV20-1 and TRBJ2-7; the D gene is possibly TRBD1 (6 bases). Trimming took 3 bases from V and 4 from J, leaving 16 bases between them. The germline V gene has CDR1 DFQATT and CDR2 SNEGSKA (reference sequence). The CDR3 sequence is 14 residues long.

This clonotype was seen a few times. This sequence joins TRBV3-1 and TRBJ2-1; tentatively, D is TRBD2 (5 bases). The CDR3 totals 15 residues. Trimming pared 5 bases from V and 4 bases from J, leaving 15 bases between. Germline CDR1 reads LGHDT; CDR2 reads YNNKEL (reference sequence). The CDR3: CASSNGIGRYNEQFF. The CDR3 region has the DNA TGTGCCAGCAGCAACGGGATCGGGCGATACAATGAGCAGTTCTTC.

This clonotype was counted a few times. V is TRBV25-1 and J is TRBJ2-7; maybe TRBD2 (6 bases). V lost 1 base and J 2 bases, leaving 9 bases between the germline ends. In germline, CDR1 is MGHDK, CDR2 SYGVNS. There are 14 residues in the CDR3. CDR3 sequence reads: CASSEWGEAYEQYF. In nucleotides, the CDR3 is TGTGCCAGCAGTGAATGGGGGGAGGCCTACGAGCAGTACTTC.

This clonotype appeared many times. The genes are TRBV20-1 and TRBJ2-7, with D maybe TRBD2 (6 bases). The V end was cut by 0 bases, the J end by 2 bases, with 11 bases between. CDR3 length: 14 amino acids. CDR1 DFQATT and CDR2 SNEGSKA come from the germline V gene (reference sequence). The CDR3 DNA reads as TGCAGTGCTAGAGACAGGGAGGACCCCTACGAGCAGTACTTC. Its translation: CSARDREDPYEQYF.

Of note for this clonotype: This could be a read error, since a much larger clone is one nucleotide away. J is TRBJ1-1 and V is TRBV20-1; D gene uncertain. The CDR3 contains 11 residues. Germline V lookup: CDR1 DFQATT, CDR2 SNEGSKA (reference sequence). Trimming took off 4 bases at V and 11 bases at J, with 14 bases between the two ends. DNA for the CDR3: TGCAGTGCTATCCAGGCGGCGCAGGCTTTCTTT. Protein sequence: CSAIQAAQAFF.

The chain recombines TRBV12-3 or TRBV12-4 with TRBJ2-7; 10 nucleotides match TRBD2. Unmatched junction bases numbered 10, after V lost 6 bases and J lost 2 bases. The CDR3 length is 16 residues. The CDR3 DNA is TGTGCCAGCAGGTGGGCTAGCGGGGGCCCTGCCTACGAGCAGTACTTC. Amino acid sequence: CASRWASGGPAYEQYF.

This clonotype was seen a few times. The junction differs from germline at one of its ends, possibly a read error. This sequence joins TRBV28 and TRBJ1-1, with unresolved D. The CDR3 sequence is 14 residues long. Germline values: CDR1 MDHEN, CDR2 SYDVKM. The DNA for the CDR3 is TGTGCCAGCAGTCCCGTCCAATATAACACTGGAGCTTTCTTT. Translation: CASSPVQYNTGAFF.

The genes are TRBV27 and TRBJ2-5; no firm D call. The V and J ends lost 2 bases and 5 bases respectively, with 21 bases between them. This CDR3 contains 17 residues. Germline-derived CDR1 and CDR2 are MNHEY and SMNVEV (reference sequence). The CDR3 reads CASSLGSETAMGETQYF. CDR3 nucleotides: TGTGCCAGCAGTTTAGGATCAGAGACGGCAATGGGGGAGACCCAGTACTTC.

The gene calls are TRBV7-2 and TRBJ2-5; D might be TRBD2 (6 bases). The CDR3 is 13 residues long. Germline CDR1 and CDR2: SGHTA and FQGNSA. Trimming took 6 bases from V and 4 from J, leaving 12 bases between them. CDR3 loop: CASRSHGGETQYF. The DNA of the CDR3 is TGTGCCAGCAGGTCTCACGGGGGAGAGACCCAGTACTTC.

In DNA form, the CDR3 reads TGTGCCAGCAGCCAAGTCATAATAGCTAGCACCGGGGAGCTGTTTTTT. Its translation is CASSQVIIASTGELFF. The gene calls are TRBV14 and TRBJ2-2; unclear D gene. The CDR3 length is 16 residues. Trimming pared 1 base from V and 4 bases from J, leaving 13 bases between. In germline, CDR1 is SGHDN, CDR2 FVKESK.

This clonotype was observed a few times. The chain recombines TRBV27 with TRBJ2-2, with D hard to call. Germline V CDR1 and CDR2: MNHEY, SMNVEV (reference sequence). This CDR3 has 11 residues. Trimming removed 10 bases from V and 4 bases from J, with 7 bases in between. The CDR3 region is CATRITGELFF. Written as DNA, the CDR3 is TGTGCCACCCGTATCACCGGGGAGCTGTTTTTT.

This rearrangement joins TRBV2 to TRBJ2-1, with D perhaps matching TRBD2 (6 bases). Germline assignment: CDR1 SNHLY and CDR2 FYNNEI. This CDR3 is 15 amino acids long. V lost 6 bases to trimming and J lost 5 bases, with 17 bases between them. In nucleotides, the CDR3 is TGTGCCAGCAGCCCTCTAACCGGGAGAAACAATGAGCAGTTCTTC. Protein sequence: CASSPLTGRNNEQFF. The whole variable domain, filled in from reference TRBV2 and TRBJ2-1, reads EPEVTQTPSHQVTQMGQEVILRCVPISNHLYFYWYRQILGQKVEFLVSFYNNEISEKSEIFDDQFSVERPDGSNFTLKIRSTKLEDSAMYFCASSPLTGRNNEQFFGPGTRLTVL.

This clonotype was recorded a few times. This chain joins TRBV7-8 and TRBJ1-5; possible D gene TRBD1, 6 bases. The V end was cut by 0 bases, the J end by 5 bases, with 11 bases between. Per the germline V gene, CDR1 is SGHVS and CDR2 is FQNEAQ. There are 15 residues in the CDR3. CDR3 nucleotide sequence: TGTGCCAGCAGCTTAGCGGGCAGGGGTTATCAGCCCCAGCATTTT. Its translation: CASSLAGRGYQPQHF.

The chain is built from TRBV11-3 and TRBJ2-1; D uncertain. This CDR3 has 14 residues. The ends were cut back, 4 bases at V and 7 bases at J, with 14 bases in the middle. Germline CDR1 reads SGHNT; CDR2 reads YENEEA. This CDR3 reads CASSSRNYSNEQFF. The CDR3 DNA reads as TGTGCCAGCAGCTCCCGGAACTACTCGAATGAGCAGTTCTTC.

The table lists this clonotype with many counts. The rearrangement uses TRBV2 and TRBJ1-1; D is possibly TRBD1 (6 bases). The CDR3 has 13 amino acids. V dropped 7 bases and J dropped 6 bases, with 15 bases sitting between them. Germline CDR1 and CDR2: SNHLY and FYNNEI. CDR3 residues: CASIIDTGSEAFF. In DNA form, the CDR3 reads TGTGCCAGCATTATTGATACAGGGTCTGAAGCTTTCTTT.

This clonotype was found many times. This chain joins TRBV9 and TRBJ1-2, with 7 bases lining up with TRBD1. V shed 3 bases, J shed 4 bases, and the junction held 3 bases outside the gene matches. From germline, CDR1 is SGDLS and CDR2 YYNGEE. The CDR3 covers 13 residues. This CDR3 is CASSATGRYGYTF. The CDR3 nucleotides are TGTGCCAGCAGCGCGACAGGGCGCTATGGCTACACCTTC.

This clonotype has only a few counts. Since a much larger clone is just one base distant, this may be a read error. V gene TRBV28 combines with J gene TRBJ1-1; D is unclear. The CDR3 runs 11 residues. Germline values: CDR1 MDHEN, CDR2 SYDVKM. The CDR3 loop reads CTSSFVGEAFF. CDR3 bases: TGTACCAGCAGTTTCGTGGGGGAAGCTTTCTTT.

The rearrangement joins TRBV5-1 to TRBJ2-3, with a tentative D call TRBD2 (7 bases). The germline gives CDR1 SGHRS, CDR2 YFSETQ. V was trimmed by 1 base and J by 2 bases, leaving 11 bases between them. The CDR3 extends over 15 amino acids. This CDR3 is CASSLIGGPTDTQYF. CDR3 coding DNA: TGCGCCAGCAGCTTGATCGGGGGGCCCACAGATACGCAGTATTTT.

This clonotype came up a few times. This chain links TRBV27 with TRBJ1-4, with D uncertain. Trimming cost V 2 bases and J 8 bases, with 9 bases left between them. CDR1 and CDR2 (germline): MNHEY, SMNVEV (reference sequence). CDR3 length equals 13 residues. CDR3: CASSLEINEKLFF. CDR3 nucleotides: TGTGCCAGCAGTTTAGAAATTAACGAAAAACTGTTTTTT.

This clonotype has at least ten counts. J is TRBJ2-2 and V is TRBV25-1, with TRBD2 identical over 12 bases. The CDR3 sequence is 15 residues long. CDR1 MGHDK and CDR2 SYGVNS come from the germline V gene. V lost 7 bases to trimming and J lost 5 bases; unmatched junction nucleotides: 5. DNA of the CDR3: TGTGCCAGCAAGACTAGCGGGAGTGAAACCGGGGAGCTGTTTTTT. Encoded protein: CASKTSGSETGELFF.

Many counts were recorded for this clonotype. The J gene is TRBJ2-6, the V gene TRBV12-3 or TRBV12-4; the match to TRBD1 covers 11 bases. With V trimmed by 3 bases and J by 2 bases, 12 bases remained unmatched. The CDR3 covers 20 residues. The CDR3 region is CASSFSNWGTGGAGANVLTF. CDR3 nucleotides: TGTGCCAGCAGTTTCTCCAACTGGGGGACAGGGGGAGCTGGGGCCAACGTCCTGACTTTC.

This clonotype was counted many times. The rearrangement uses TRBV11-1 and TRBJ2-1; D may correspond to TRBD1 or TRBD2 (5 bases each). V shed 5 bases and J shed 1 base, with 15 bases lying between them. Germline assignment: CDR1 SGHAT and CDR2 FQDESV (reference sequence). The CDR3 loop spans 16 amino acids. The CDR3 bases are TGTGCCAGCAGCCCCCTGAGAGGGGCATCCTACAATGAGCAGTTCTTC. Translation gives CASSPLRGASYNEQFF.

A few counts support this clonotype. The V and J genes are TRBV20-1 and TRBJ2-7; TRBD1 might be the D (5 bases). The ends were cut back, 3 bases at V and 3 bases at J, with 15 bases in the middle. CDR1 and CDR2 from the germline V gene are DFQATT and SNEGSKA (reference sequence). This CDR3 spans 14 amino acids. CDR3 nucleotide sequence: TGCAGTGCTAGTAAGAGCGCCCAGGGCTACGAGCAGTACTTC. Translating gives CSASKSAQGYEQYF.

This chain joins TRBV7-2 and TRBJ2-4, with 8 bases aligning to TRBD2. Trimming removed 1 base from V and 5 bases from J; junction bases left unmatched: 7. Germline values: CDR1 SGHTA, CDR2 FQGNSA. This CDR3 has 16 amino acids. The CDR3 loop reads CASSLDVSGAENIQYF. The CDR3 DNA follows: TGTGCCAGCAGCTTAGACGTTAGCGGGGCCGAAAACATTCAGTACTTC.

This clonotype was seen repeatedly, ten times or more. This chain links TRBV10-3 with TRBJ1-6; 8 bases align to TRBD1. The CDR3 spans 15 residues. Germline CDR1 ENHRY, CDR2 SYGVKD. J lost 10 bases, V lost 5 bases, and 10 bases had no gene match. The CDR3 region has the DNA TGTGCCATCAGTAGAACGGACAGGGATCGATCACCCCTCCACTTT. It specifies CAISRTDRDRSPLHF.

In the case of this clonotype: A read error may be the cause here, since a much bigger clone is one base away. The V and J genes are TRBV27 and TRBJ2-7; TRBD1 agrees at 8 bases. The CDR3 runs to 14 residues. The germline gives CDR1 MNHEY, CDR2 SMNVEV (reference sequence). The DNA for the CDR3 is TGTGCCGGCAGTTCGAGACAGGGGTCCTCCGAGCAGTACTTC. Translating it yields CAGSSRQGSSEQYF.

This clonotype was seen a few times. This rearrangement joins TRBV5-4 to TRBJ1-1; D is ambiguous. Germline V gene sequence: CDR1 SGHNT, CDR2 YYREEE (reference sequence). V gave up 1 base and J gave up 0 bases, with 22 bases separating them. The CDR3 length is 19 residues. Here the CDR3 DNA reads TGTGCCAGCAGCTTGTATGGCTCGTGGATGCCAGACATGAACACTGAAGCTTTCTTT. Translation: CASSLYGSWMPDMNTEAFF.

This clonotype was recorded many times. This rearrangement joins TRBV12-3 or TRBV12-4 to TRBJ1-2; D is unclear. The CDR3 covers 14 residues. The ends were cut back, 6 bases at V and 4 bases at J, with 15 bases in the middle. The chain's CDR3 is CASSIAGAAYGYTF. CDR3 in DNA: TGTGCCAGCAGCATTGCAGGAGCCGCCTATGGCTACACCTTC.

This clonotype was recorded at least ten times. This sequence joins TRBV28 and TRBJ2-2, with TRBD2 identical over 9 bases. V lost 5 bases, J lost 8 bases, and 18 bases stayed unmatched. The CDR3 length is 18 residues. Germline CDR1 reads MDHEN; CDR2 reads SYDVKM. The DNA of the CDR3 is TGTGCCAGCAGTCCAATAGCGGGAGTCGCTCCCAAACCGGGGGAGCTGTTTTTT. This encodes CASSPIAGVAPKPGELFF.

This clonotype was recorded many times. The chain recombines TRBV2 with TRBJ2-5; 12 bases agree with TRBD1. The J segment lost 4 bases and the V segment lost 8 bases, leaving 5 bases of the junction unmatched. The CDR3 is 14 amino acids. The germline CDR1 and CDR2 sequences are SNHLY and FYNNEI. The chain's CDR3 is CASQGQGASETQYF. CDR3 DNA: TGTGCCAGCCAGGGACAGGGGGCTTCAGAGACCCAGTACTTC. Complete variable domain (other parts from reference TRBV2 and TRBJ2-5): EPEVTQTPSHQVTQMGQEVILRCVPISNHLYFYWYRQILGQKVEFLVSFYNNEISEKSEIFDDQFSVERPDGSNFTLKIRSTKLEDSAMYFCASQGQGASETQYFGPGTRLLVL.